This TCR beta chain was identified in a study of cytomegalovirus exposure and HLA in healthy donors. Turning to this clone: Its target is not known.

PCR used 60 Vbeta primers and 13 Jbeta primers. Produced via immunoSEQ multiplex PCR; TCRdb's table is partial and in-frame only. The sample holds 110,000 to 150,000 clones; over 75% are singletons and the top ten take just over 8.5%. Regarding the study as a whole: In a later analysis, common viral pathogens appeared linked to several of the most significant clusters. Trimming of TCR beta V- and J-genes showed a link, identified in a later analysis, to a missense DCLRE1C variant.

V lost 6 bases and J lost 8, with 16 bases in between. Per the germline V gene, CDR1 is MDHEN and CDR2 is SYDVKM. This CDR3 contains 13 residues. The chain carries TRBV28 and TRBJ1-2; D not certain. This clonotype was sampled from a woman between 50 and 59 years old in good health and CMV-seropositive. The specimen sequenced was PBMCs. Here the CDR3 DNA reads TGTGCCAGCAGGCCCCCCCAGGCATACGGCTACACCTTC. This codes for CASRPPQAYGYTF.